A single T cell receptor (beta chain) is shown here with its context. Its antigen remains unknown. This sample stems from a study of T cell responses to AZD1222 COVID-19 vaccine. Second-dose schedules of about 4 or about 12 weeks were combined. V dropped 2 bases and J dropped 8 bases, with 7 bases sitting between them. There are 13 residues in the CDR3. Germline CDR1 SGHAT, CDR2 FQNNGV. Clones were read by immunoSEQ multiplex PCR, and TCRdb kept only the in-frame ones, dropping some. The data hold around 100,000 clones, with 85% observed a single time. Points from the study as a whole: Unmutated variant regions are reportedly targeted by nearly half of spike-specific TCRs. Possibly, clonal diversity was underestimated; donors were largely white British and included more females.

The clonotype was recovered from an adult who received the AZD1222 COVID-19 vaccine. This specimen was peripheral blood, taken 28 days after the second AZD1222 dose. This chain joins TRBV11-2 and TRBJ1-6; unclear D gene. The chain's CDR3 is CASSLRADSPLHF. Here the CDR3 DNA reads TGTGCCAGCAGCTTAAGGGCAGATTCACCCCTCCACTTT.